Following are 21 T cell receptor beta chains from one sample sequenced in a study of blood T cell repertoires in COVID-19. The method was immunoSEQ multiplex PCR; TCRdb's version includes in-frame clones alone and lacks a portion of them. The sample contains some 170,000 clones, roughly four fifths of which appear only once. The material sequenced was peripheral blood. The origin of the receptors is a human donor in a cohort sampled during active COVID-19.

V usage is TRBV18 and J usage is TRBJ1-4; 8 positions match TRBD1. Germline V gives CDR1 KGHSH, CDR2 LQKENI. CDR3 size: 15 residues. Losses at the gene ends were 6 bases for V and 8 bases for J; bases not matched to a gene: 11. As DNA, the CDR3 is TGTGCCAGCTCGTCCCGGACAGGGATTGAAGAAAAACTGTTTTTT. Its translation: CASSSRTGIEEKLFF.

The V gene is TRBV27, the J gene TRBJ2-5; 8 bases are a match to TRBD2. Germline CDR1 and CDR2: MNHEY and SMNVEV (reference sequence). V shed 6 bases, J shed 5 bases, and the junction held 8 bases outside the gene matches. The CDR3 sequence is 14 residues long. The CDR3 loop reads CASSPRGGWETQYF. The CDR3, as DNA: TGTGCCAGCAGCCCCCGGGGGGGCTGGGAGACCCAGTACTTC.

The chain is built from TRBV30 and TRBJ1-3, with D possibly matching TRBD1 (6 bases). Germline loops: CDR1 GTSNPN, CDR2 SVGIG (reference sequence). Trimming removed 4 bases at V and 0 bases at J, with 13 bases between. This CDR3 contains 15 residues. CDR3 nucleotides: TGTGCCTGGAATCTAGGACAGTTCTCTGGAAACACCATATATTTT. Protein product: CAWNLGQFSGNTIYF.

As DNA, the CDR3 is TGTGCCTGGAGTGAAGGACTACGAGGACGAGGCCAGCATTTT. Encoded protein: CAWSEGLRGRGQHF. The chain joins TRBV30 to TRBJ1-5; D not resolved. The V end was cut by 1 base, the J end by 12 bases, with 19 bases between. CDR3 size: 14 residues. Per the germline V gene, CDR1 is GTSNPN and CDR2 is SVGIG (reference sequence). The full variable domain, its missing parts supplied by reference TRBV30 and TRBJ1-5, is SQTIHQWPATLVQPVGSPLSLECTVEGTSNPNLYWYRQAAGRGLQLLFYSVGIGQISSEVPQNLSASRPQDRQFILSSKKLLLSDSGFYLCAWSEGLRGRGQHFGDGTRLSIL.

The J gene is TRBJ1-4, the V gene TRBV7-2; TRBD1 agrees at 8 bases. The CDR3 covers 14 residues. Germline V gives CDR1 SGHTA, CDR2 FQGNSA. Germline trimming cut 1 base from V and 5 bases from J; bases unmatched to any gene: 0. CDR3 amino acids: CASSLGTGNEKLFF. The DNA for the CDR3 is TGTGCCAGCAGCTTAGGGACAGGGAATGAAAAACTGTTTTTT.

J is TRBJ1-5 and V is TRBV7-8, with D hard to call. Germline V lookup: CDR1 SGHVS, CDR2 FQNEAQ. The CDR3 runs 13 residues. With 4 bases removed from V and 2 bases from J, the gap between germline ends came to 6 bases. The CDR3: CASSWQGNQPQHF. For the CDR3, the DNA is TGTGCCAGCAGCTGGCAGGGCAATCAGCCCCAGCATTTT.

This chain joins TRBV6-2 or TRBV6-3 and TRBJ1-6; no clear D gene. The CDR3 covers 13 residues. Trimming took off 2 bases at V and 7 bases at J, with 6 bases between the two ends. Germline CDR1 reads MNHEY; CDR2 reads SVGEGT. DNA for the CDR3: TGTGCCAGCAGTTACGGGCAGAATTCACCCCTCCACTTT. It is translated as CASSYGQNSPLHF.

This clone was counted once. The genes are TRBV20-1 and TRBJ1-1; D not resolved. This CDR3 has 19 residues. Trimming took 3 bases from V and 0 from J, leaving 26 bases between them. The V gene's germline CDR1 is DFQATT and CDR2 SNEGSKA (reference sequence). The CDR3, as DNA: TGCAGTGCTAGTATCCCAGCCTCGGCCCGGGTCCTCATGAACACTGAAGCTTTCTTT. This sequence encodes CSASIPASARVLMNTEAFF.

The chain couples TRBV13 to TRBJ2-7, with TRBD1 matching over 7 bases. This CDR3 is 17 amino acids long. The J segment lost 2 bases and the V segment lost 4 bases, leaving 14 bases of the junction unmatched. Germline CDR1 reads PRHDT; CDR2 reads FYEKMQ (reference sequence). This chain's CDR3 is CASSSTPGRGSTYEQYF. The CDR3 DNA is TGTGCCAGCAGCTCAACACCGGGCAGGGGGTCAACCTACGAGCAGTACTTC.

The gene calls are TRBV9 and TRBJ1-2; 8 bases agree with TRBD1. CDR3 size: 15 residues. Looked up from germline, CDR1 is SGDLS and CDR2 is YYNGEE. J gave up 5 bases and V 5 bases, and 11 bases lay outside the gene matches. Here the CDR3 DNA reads TGTGCCAGCAGTGAAGGGCAGGGGGCTGGGTATGGCTACACCTTC. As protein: CASSEGQGAGYGYTF.

CDR3 nucleotides: TGTGCCTGGAGGTCTCCAGGGACAGGTTTTGTGAACACTGAAGCTTTCTTT. Its protein product is CAWRSPGTGFVNTEAFF. The chain recombines TRBV30 with TRBJ1-1, with TRBD1 matching 8 bases. CDR1 and CDR2 (germline): GTSNPN, SVGIG (reference sequence). V shed 3 bases, J shed 0 bases, and the junction held 12 bases outside the gene matches. The CDR3 consists of 17 residues.

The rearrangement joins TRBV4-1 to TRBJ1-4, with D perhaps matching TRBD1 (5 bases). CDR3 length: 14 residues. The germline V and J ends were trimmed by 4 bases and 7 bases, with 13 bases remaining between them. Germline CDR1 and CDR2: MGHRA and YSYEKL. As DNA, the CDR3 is TGCGCCAGCAGCCCAGGGCCGGTAGGTGAAAAACTGTTTTTT. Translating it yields CASSPGPVGEKLFF.

The CDR3 DNA sequence: TGCGCCAGCAGCTTGGGTATGGGCAATTCACCCCTCCACTTT. Amino acids: CASSLGMGNSPLHF. The rearrangement links TRBV5-1 to TRBJ1-6, with unresolved D. CDR3 length: 14 amino acids. The V gene lost 0 bases and the J gene lost 7 bases, with 8 bases spanning the gap. Germline assignment: CDR1 SGHRS and CDR2 YFSETQ.

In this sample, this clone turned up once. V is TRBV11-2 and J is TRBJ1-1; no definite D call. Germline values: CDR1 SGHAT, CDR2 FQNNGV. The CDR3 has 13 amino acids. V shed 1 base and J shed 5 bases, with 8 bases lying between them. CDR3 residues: CASSLGKTTEAFF. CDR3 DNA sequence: TGTGCCAGCAGCTTAGGTAAGACAACTGAAGCTTTCTTT.

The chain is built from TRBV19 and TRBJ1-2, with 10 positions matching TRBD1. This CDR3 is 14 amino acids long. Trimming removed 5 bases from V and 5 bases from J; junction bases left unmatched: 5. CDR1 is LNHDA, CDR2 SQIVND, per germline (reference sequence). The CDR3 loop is CASSPDRGKYGYTF. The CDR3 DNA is TGTGCCAGTAGTCCGGACAGGGGGAAGTATGGCTACACCTTC.

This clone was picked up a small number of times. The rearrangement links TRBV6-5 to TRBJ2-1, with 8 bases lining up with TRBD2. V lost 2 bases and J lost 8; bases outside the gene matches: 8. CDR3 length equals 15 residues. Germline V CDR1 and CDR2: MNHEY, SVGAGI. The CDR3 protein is CASSYPLAGRYEQFF. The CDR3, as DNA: TGTGCCAGCAGTTACCCTTTAGCGGGACGGTATGAGCAGTTCTTC.

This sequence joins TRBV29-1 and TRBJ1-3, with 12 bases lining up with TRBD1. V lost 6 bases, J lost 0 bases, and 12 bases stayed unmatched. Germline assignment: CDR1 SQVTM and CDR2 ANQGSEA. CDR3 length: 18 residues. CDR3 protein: CSVAGTGGAMVSGNTIYF. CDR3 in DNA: TGCAGCGTCGCCGGGACAGGGGGCGCGATGGTCTCTGGAAACACCATATATTTT.

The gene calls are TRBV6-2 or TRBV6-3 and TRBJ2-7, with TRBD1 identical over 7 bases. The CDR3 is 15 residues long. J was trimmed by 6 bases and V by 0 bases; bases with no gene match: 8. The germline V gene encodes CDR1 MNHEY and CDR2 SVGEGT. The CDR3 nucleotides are TGTGCCAGCAGTTACTCGACAGGGTCCTCTCTCGAGCAGTACTTC. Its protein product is CASSYSTGSSLEQYF.

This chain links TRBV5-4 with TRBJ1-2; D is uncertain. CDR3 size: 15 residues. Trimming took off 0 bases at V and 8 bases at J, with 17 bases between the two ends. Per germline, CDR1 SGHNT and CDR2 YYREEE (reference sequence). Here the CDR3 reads CASSLGLGPGEGYTF. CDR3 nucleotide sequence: TGTGCCAGCAGCTTGGGGTTAGGCCCCGGGGAGGGCTACACCTTC. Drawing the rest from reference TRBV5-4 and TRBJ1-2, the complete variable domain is ETGVTQSPTHLIKTRGQQVTLRCSSQSGHNTVSWYQQALGQGPQFIFQYYREEENGRGNFPPRFSGLQFPNYSSELNVNALELDDSALYLCASSLGLGPGEGYTFGSGTRLTVV.

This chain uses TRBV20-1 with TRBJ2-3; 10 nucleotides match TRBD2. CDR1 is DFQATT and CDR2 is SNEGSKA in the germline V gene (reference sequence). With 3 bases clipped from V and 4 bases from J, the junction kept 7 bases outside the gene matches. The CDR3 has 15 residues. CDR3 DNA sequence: TGCAGTGCTAGTGGGGTAGCGGGGGGATCAGATACGCAGTATTTT. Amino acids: CSASGVAGGSDTQYF.

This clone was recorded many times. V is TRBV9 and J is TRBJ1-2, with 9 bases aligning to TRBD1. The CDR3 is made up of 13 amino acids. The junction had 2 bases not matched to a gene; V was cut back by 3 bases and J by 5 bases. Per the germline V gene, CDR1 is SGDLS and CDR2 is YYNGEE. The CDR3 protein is CASSAGTGYGYTF. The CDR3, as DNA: TGTGCCAGCAGCGCAGGGACAGGGTATGGCTACACCTTC.